These 3 T cell receptor beta chains were sequenced from one sample in a study of T-cell reconstitution after alpha-beta-depleted transplantation in children. This sample's TCRbeta library carried unique molecular identifier barcodes. In TCRdb, the PCR reads were re-called with MiXCR into one record per CDR3 protein. The sample comprises some 290,000 distinct CDR3 sequences, 23% of which are singletons, and about a tenth rests with the top ten. Here the sequenced sample was PBMCs, mostly from graft donor cells, taken 180 days after TCRalphabeta/CD19-depleted stem cell transplant. These receptors all come from a male patient between 5 and 17 years old who had a stem cell transplant for acute lymphoblastic leukemia, so the T cells may come from the graft donor.

This clonotype was found a few times. One end of the junction does not line up with germline, which may come from a read error. The chain joins TRBV7-9 to TRBJ2-7; D gene ambiguous. CDR3 length equals 13 residues. From germline, CDR1 is SEHNR and CDR2 FQNEAQ (reference sequence). CDR3: CASAYSRVIELHF. The CDR3 DNA sequence: TGTGCCAGCGCCTACTCTCGGGTAATCGAACTTCACTTC.

This clonotype occurred many times. The CDR3 nucleotides read TGTGCCAGCAGTTACTCGAGAGAGACCCAGTACTTC. Protein product: CASSYSRETQYF. This chain uses TRBV6-5 with TRBJ2-5, with D unclear. CDR1 is MNHEY, CDR2 SVGAGI, per germline. V dropped 0 bases and J dropped 4 bases, with 3 bases sitting between them. The CDR3 extends over 12 amino acids.

This clonotype has a handful of counts. This sequence joins TRBV3-1 and TRBJ1-1; possibly TRBD1 for D (5 bases). There are 16 residues in the CDR3. With 4 bases removed from V and 1 base from J, the gap between germline ends came to 16 bases. Germline CDR1 LGHDT, CDR2 YNNKEL (reference sequence). This chain's CDR3 is CASSPRTLLWNTEAFF. DNA for the CDR3: TGTGCCAGCAGCCCCCGGACACTGCTTTGGAACACTGAAGCTTTCTTT.